This T cell receptor beta chain was recovered during a study of shared clonotypes between healthy human individuals. Study results and caveats: The study sampled only blood, and tissue repertoires likely differ. Represented diversity, genetic and exposure-history alike, was limited by few donors.

It was around 91 million PBMCs that unsorted samples used for genomic DNA. Trimming removed 3 bases at V and 0 bases at J, with 11 bases between. Germline CDR1 and CDR2: MDHEN and SYDVKM. This CDR3 comprises 15 residues. Each subset's genomic DNA was shared equally among a number of immunoSEQ plates. The method was immunoSEQ multiplex PCR; TCRdb's version includes in-frame clones alone and lacks a portion of them. The sample lists roughly 480,000 clones, roughly 85% seen once, with more than 10% in the top ten. Concerning this clone itself: Its antigen is currently unknown.

The source of this sequence is a woman aged 40 to 49 in good health. Some clones in this sample may be carry-over from other donors' samples. Sequences were obtained from PBMCs. V gene TRBV28 combines with J gene TRBJ2-5, with unresolved D. The CDR3 spells CASSFLRSHQETQYF. CDR3 nucleotide sequence: TGTGCCAGCAGTTTCCTCCGCTCCCACCAAGAGACCCAGTACTTC.